These 29 T cell receptor beta chains were sequenced from one sample in a study of CD8+CD57+ T cells in acquired aplastic anemia. The template used for profiling TCR beta VDJ and CDR3 was genomic DNA. One entry per CDR3 protein results from TCRdb running MiXCR on the reads. The data show about 200,000 distinct CDR3 sequences, less than 75% seen once. Flow cytometry had shown expanded CD8+CD57+ cells in the patients chosen for sequencing. The sequenced material came from sorted CD4+, CD8+, or CD8+CD57+ T cells (not recorded which) from PBMCs. These receptors all come from a human donor with aplastic anemia.

This clonotype showed up many times. This rearrangement joins TRBV11-2 to TRBJ1-6; D possibly corresponds to TRBD1 (5 bases). Trimming cost V 1 base and J 5 bases, with 9 bases left between them. Germline V lookup: CDR1 SGHAT, CDR2 FQNNGV. CDR3 length equals 15 residues. Here the CDR3 reads CASSLGRGDNSPLHF. CDR3 nucleotides: TGTGCCAGCAGCTTAGGGAGGGGAGATAATTCACCCCTCCACTTT. The full variable domain, rest sourced from reference TRBV11-2 and TRBJ1-6, is EAGVAQSPRYKIIEKRQSVAFWCNPISGHATLYWYQQILGQGPKLLIQFQNNGVVDDSQLPKDRFSAERLKGVDSTLKIQPAKLEDSAVYLCASSLGRGDNSPLHFGNGTRLTVT.

The chain has TRBV2 and TRBJ1-4; 7 nucleotides agree with TRBD1. The J segment lost 1 base and the V segment lost 5 bases, leaving 7 bases of the junction unmatched. The germline gives CDR1 SNHLY, CDR2 FYNNEI. The CDR3 length is 16 residues. The CDR3 here is CASSKQGWRTNEKLFF. The CDR3 DNA is TGTGCCAGCAGTAAACAGGGGTGGCGAACTAATGAAAAACTGTTTTTT.

This chain connects TRBV19 to TRBJ1-6; no clear D gene. There are 14 residues in the CDR3. Germline loops: CDR1 LNHDA, CDR2 SQIVND (reference sequence). V was trimmed by 3 bases and J by 11 bases, leaving 14 bases between them. In DNA form, the CDR3 reads TGTGCCAGTAGTATCTACTTAGGAGGAACACCCCTCCACTTT. Translating it yields CASSIYLGGTPLHF.

DNA for the CDR3: TGCAGTGCTTGGGACAGGGGCGCAGATACGCAGTATTTT. This sequence encodes CSAWDRGADTQYF. The chain is built from TRBV20-1 and TRBJ2-3, with 10 bases fitting TRBD1. The V segment lost 5 bases and the J segment 4 bases; nucleotides outside the gene matches: 3. Germline CDR1 DFQATT, CDR2 SNEGSKA (reference sequence). The CDR3 totals 13 residues.

The chain links TRBV5-1 to TRBJ1-1; D not certain. The germline V and J ends were trimmed by 6 bases and 1 base, with 10 bases remaining between them. CDR1 is SGHRS, CDR2 YFSETQ, per germline. CDR3 size: 13 residues. CDR3: CASTEPTNTEAFF. The CDR3 DNA reads as TGCGCCAGCACGGAGCCCACGAACACTGAAGCTTTCTTT.

This chain connects TRBV2 to TRBJ2-7; D not certain. The CDR3 length is 15 residues. Trimming took 8 bases from V and 8 from J, leaving 25 bases between them. CDR1 is SNHLY, CDR2 FYNNEI, per germline. The chain's CDR3 is CASREPTSLVPQQYF. Here the CDR3 DNA reads TGTGCCAGCCGAGAGCCGACCTCCCTTGTACCCCAGCAGTACTTC.

A single count supports this clonotype. The V and J genes are TRBV2 and TRBJ1-5; 7 bases agree with TRBD1. The CDR3 has 14 residues. The ends lost 5 bases at V and 7 bases at J; junction bases unmatched: 8. CDR1 is SNHLY, CDR2 FYNNEI, per germline. CDR3 DNA sequence: TGTGCCAGCAGTCGAGAGGGGGCTGCGCAGCCCCAGCATTTT. Its translation is CASSREGAAQPQHF.

The CDR3 DNA follows: TGTGCCAGCAGCACCGGACTAGCGGGTTTTAATGAGCAGTTCTTC. Residues: CASSTGLAGFNEQFF. The chain combines TRBV7-3 with TRBJ2-1; 11 bases agree with TRBD2. After removal of 5 bases from V and 7 bases from J, the junction contained 7 bases not matched to a gene. CDR3 size: 15 residues. Germline V gene sequence: CDR1 SGHTA, CDR2 FQGTGA.

This sequence joins TRBV6-6 and TRBJ2-7; maybe TRBD2 (5 bases). V lost 2 bases and J lost 4, with 12 bases in between. Germline V gene data show CDR1 as MNHNY and CDR2 as SVGAGI (reference sequence). The CDR3 consists of 14 residues. CDR3 amino acids: CASSYRGLSYEQYF. CDR3 DNA: TGTGCCAGCAGTTACAGAGGGCTAAGTTACGAGCAGTACTTC.

The rearrangement uses TRBV29-1 and TRBJ2-7; no reliable D call. Germline-derived CDR1 and CDR2 are SQVTM and ANQGSEA. V was trimmed by 6 bases and J by 4 bases, leaving 19 bases between them. The CDR3 spans 14 residues. The CDR3 is CSVGLVLASYEQYF. The CDR3 nucleotides read TGCAGCGTCGGCCTTGTGTTGGCCAGTTACGAGCAGTACTTC.

The sample holds a few counts of this clonotype. The chain has TRBV24-1 and TRBJ2-7; TRBD1 is a possible D gene (6 bases). Deletions cut 2 bases from V and 3 bases from J, with 10 bases between. This CDR3 comprises 14 residues. Germline CDR1 and CDR2: KGHDR and SFDVKD. The CDR3 region has the DNA TGTGCCACCAGTGATTCGGACAGTCACTACGAGCAGTACTTC. This codes for CATSDSDSHYEQYF.

This chain connects TRBV7-9 to TRBJ2-1, with D perhaps TRBD2 (5 bases). CDR1 and CDR2 from the germline V gene are SEHNR and FQNEAQ (reference sequence). The CDR3 runs to 14 residues. V was pared by 5 bases and J by 2 bases, with 10 bases between. The CDR3 spells CASSLRGTYNEQFF. The CDR3 DNA reads as TGTGCCAGCAGCCTTCGGGGTACCTACAATGAGCAGTTCTTC.

V is TRBV5-6 and J is TRBJ1-2, with D tentatively TRBD1 (5 bases). The germline V gene encodes CDR1 SGHDT and CDR2 YYEEEE. V was shortened by 4 bases and J by 7 bases, with 14 bases between the two germline ends. This CDR3 has 13 amino acids. The CDR3 sequence: CASSRGTPPGYTF. CDR3 DNA sequence: TGTGCCAGCAGCCGAGGGACTCCCCCTGGCTACACCTTC.

The chain uses TRBV10-2 and TRBJ1-6, with 8 bases aligning to TRBD1. Germline trimming cut 7 bases from V and 9 bases from J; bases unmatched to any gene: 17. Germline loops: CDR1 WSHSY, CDR2 SAAADI. The CDR3 length is 17 residues. CDR3 DNA: TGCGCCAGCAACCTAGAAGGGGAAACAGGGGGAGGTTCACCCCTCCACTTT. This translates into CASNLEGETGGGSPLHF.

In this sample, this clonotype turned up a few times. The J gene is TRBJ2-1, the V gene TRBV15, with 14 bases aligning to TRBD2. The CDR3 contains 15 residues. J was trimmed by 8 bases and V by 3 bases; bases with no gene match: 3. Germline-derived CDR1 and CDR2 are LNHNV and YYDKDF (reference sequence). CDR3 residues: CATSRGLAGADEQFF. CDR3 DNA sequence: TGTGCCACCAGCAGGGGACTAGCGGGAGCAGATGAGCAGTTCTTC.

The chain couples TRBV10-3 to TRBJ2-7, with D tentatively TRBD1 or TRBD2 (5 bases each). Between the trimmed V and J ends, which lost 0 bases and 6 bases, there was a span of 12 bases. The V gene's germline CDR1 is ENHRY and CDR2 SYGVKD. The CDR3 runs to 14 residues. CDR3 nucleotide sequence: TGTGCCATCAGTGAGTCGATGGGGGACGCCGAGCAGTACTTC. Amino acid sequence: CAISESMGDAEQYF.

V and J are TRBV7-6 and TRBJ1-1; D is perhaps TRBD1 (6 bases). The CDR3 has 15 amino acids. Germline loops: CDR1 SGHVS, CDR2 FNYEAQ. Trimming removed 1 base from V and 4 bases from J, with 13 bases in between. In DNA, the CDR3 is TGTGCCAGCAGCTTAGAGACGGGGGCGAGCACTGAAGCTTTCTTT. Protein product: CASSLETGASTEAFF.

The gene calls are TRBV29-1 and TRBJ2-3, with D unclear. Trimming shortened V by 6 bases and J by 4 bases, and 11 bases separated the two germline ends. Germline CDR1 and CDR2: SQVTM and ANQGSEA. This CDR3 has 12 residues. The CDR3 region is CSVRSSADTQYF. The CDR3 DNA follows: TGCAGCGTACGCTCCAGCGCAGATACGCAGTATTTT.

This CDR3 reads CASVGRPYGYTF. The CDR3 DNA reads TGTGCCAGCGTGGGCAGACCGTATGGCTACACCTTC. The rearrangement joins TRBV9 to TRBJ1-2, with D uncertain. The germline V gene encodes CDR1 SGDLS and CDR2 YYNGEE. The V gene lost 7 bases and the J gene lost 5 bases, with 12 bases spanning the gap. The CDR3 covers 12 residues.

The chain recombines TRBV10-3 with TRBJ2-1; D unclear. The germline V and J ends were trimmed by 2 bases and 6 bases, with 11 bases remaining between them. The CDR3 loop spans 14 amino acids. Germline CDR1 and CDR2: ENHRY and SYGVKD. The CDR3 loop is CAISEKDGPNEQFF. The DNA for the CDR3 is TGTGCCATCAGTGAGAAGGACGGTCCCAATGAGCAGTTCTTC.

V gene TRBV9 combines with J gene TRBJ1-2, with D possibly TRBD1 on 5 matching bases. The CDR3 consists of 17 residues. In germline, CDR1 is SGDLS, CDR2 YYNGEE. Trimming took 0 bases from V and 0 from J, leaving 15 bases between them. This CDR3 is CASSVEVGGVSNYGYTF. CDR3 DNA sequence: TGTGCCAGCAGCGTAGAGGTGGGGGGGGTGTCTAACTATGGCTACACCTTC.

V and J are TRBV19 and TRBJ1-1, with a tentative D call TRBD1 (5 bases). The CDR3 is 16 residues long. Germline V lookup: CDR1 LNHDA, CDR2 SQIVND (reference sequence). V was cut by 7 bases and J by 0 bases, with 18 bases left in between. CDR3 DNA sequence: TGTGCCAGTAACGAGAGAACAGGCGGTTTGAACACTGAAGCTTTCTTT. Residues: CASNERTGGLNTEAFF.

The genes are TRBV15 and TRBJ1-1; a weak D match, TRBD1 (5 bases). Germline CDR1 and CDR2: LNHNV and YYDKDF (reference sequence). Trimming cost V 8 bases and J 5 bases, with 18 bases left between them. This CDR3 has 14 amino acids. CDR3 sequence: CATGVNPGKTEAFF. The CDR3, as DNA: TGTGCCACCGGAGTAAACCCAGGGAAAACTGAAGCTTTCTTT.

This chain links TRBV25-1 with TRBJ2-1; TRBD2 is a possible D gene (5 bases). Germline values: CDR1 MGHDK, CDR2 SYGVNS. Trimming took off 8 bases at V and 1 base at J, with 15 bases between the two ends. The CDR3 is made up of 15 amino acids. Here the CDR3 DNA reads TGTGCCAGCGGCCAACCGGGATCTTCCTACAATGAGCAGTTCTTC. Protein: CASGQPGSSYNEQFF.

The CDR3: CASALGQGNEQFF. The CDR3, as DNA: TGTGCCTCCGCGTTAGGACAGGGCAATGAGCAGTTCTTC. This chain uses TRBV15 with TRBJ2-1, with TRBD1 matching 8 bases. Unmatched junction bases numbered 9, after V lost 11 bases and J lost 6 bases. Germline assignment: CDR1 LNHNV and CDR2 YYDKDF (reference sequence). This CDR3 has 13 residues.

This clonotype has ten or more counts. The rearrangement links TRBV6-5 to TRBJ1-1, with TRBD1 identical over 7 bases. This CDR3 region has 14 residues. Germline CDR1 reads MNHEY; CDR2 reads SVGAGI. Losses at the gene ends were 4 bases for V and 1 base for J; bases not matched to a gene: 3. The CDR3 DNA reads as TGTGCCAGCAGTTTACAGGGGTGGAACACTGAAGCTTTCTTT. Its translation is CASSLQGWNTEAFF.

Only a few counts were recorded for this clonotype. The genes are TRBV10-3 and TRBJ1-5; D not certain. The CDR3 covers 12 residues. CDR1 is ENHRY and CDR2 is SYGVKD in the germline V gene. Trimming removed 3 bases at V and 7 bases at J, with 7 bases between. Written as DNA, the CDR3 is TGTGCCATCAGTGATGGTTCCCAGCCCCAGCATTTT. Its translation: CAISDGSQPQHF.

This chain links TRBV7-3 with TRBJ1-1; no definite D call. The CDR3 consists of 14 residues. V was trimmed by 1 base and J by 2 bases, leaving 8 bases between them. CDR1 SGHTA and CDR2 FQGTGA come from the germline V gene. CDR3: CASSLRPGNTEAFF. CDR3 nucleotides: TGTGCCAGCAGCTTAAGGCCGGGTAACACTGAAGCTTTCTTT.

The gene calls are TRBV7-6 and TRBJ2-2; D gene uncertain. Germline CDR1 is SGHVS and CDR2 is FNYEAQ. The CDR3 runs 13 residues. Trimming left V 5 bases short and J 4 bases short, with 8 bases between. The CDR3 DNA follows: TGTGCCAGCAGCCAAGCTGGCACCGGGGAGCTGTTTTTT. Protein product: CASSQAGTGELFF.